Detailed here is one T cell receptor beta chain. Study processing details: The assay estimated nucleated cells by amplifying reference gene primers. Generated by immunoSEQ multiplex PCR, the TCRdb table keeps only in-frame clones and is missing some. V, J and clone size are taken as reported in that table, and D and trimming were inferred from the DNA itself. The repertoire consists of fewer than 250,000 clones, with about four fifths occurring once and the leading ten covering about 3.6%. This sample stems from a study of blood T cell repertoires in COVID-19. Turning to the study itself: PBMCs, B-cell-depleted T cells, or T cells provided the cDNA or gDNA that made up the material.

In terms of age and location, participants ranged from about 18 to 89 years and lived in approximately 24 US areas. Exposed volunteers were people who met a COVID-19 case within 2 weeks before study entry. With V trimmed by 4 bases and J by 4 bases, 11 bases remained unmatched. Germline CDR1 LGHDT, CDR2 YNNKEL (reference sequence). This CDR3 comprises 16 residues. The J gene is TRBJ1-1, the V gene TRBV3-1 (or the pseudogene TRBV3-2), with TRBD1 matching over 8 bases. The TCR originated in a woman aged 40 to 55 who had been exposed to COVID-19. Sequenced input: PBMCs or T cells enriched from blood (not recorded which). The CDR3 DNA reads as TGTGCCAGCAGCCGTAACTCTGGGACAGGAGGCACTGAAGCTTTCTTT. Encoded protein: CASSRNSGTGGTEAFF.